A selection of T cell receptor beta chains follows, all from one sample in a study of cytomegalovirus exposure and HLA in healthy donors. Assay used: immunoSEQ multiplex PCR; TCRdb lists only in-frame clones, some missing. In total, the table holds tens of thousands of clones. The sample taken for sequencing was PBMCs. These receptor sequences come from a man aged 40-49 years in good health and CMV-seronegative. CDR3s include the opening cysteine and the closing phenylalanine or tryptophan. D genes are given only for firm matches.

j_call: TRBJ2-2
v_call: TRBV6-5
d_call: TRBD2
cdr3_aa: CASRLLAGNTGELFF
cdr3_nt: TGTGCCAGCAGACTACTAGCGGGAAACACCGGGGAGCTGTTTTTT

j_call: TRBJ2-5
v_call: TRBV4-1
d_call: .
cdr3_aa: CASSHPGLSQETQYF
cdr3_nt: TGCGCCAGCAGCCATCCGGGACTGAGTCAAGAGACCCAGTACTTC

j_call: TRBJ2-2
v_call: TRBV18
d_call: .
cdr3_aa: CASSLMNTGELFF
cdr3_nt: TGTGCCAGCTCACTAATGAACACCGGGGAGCTGTTTTTT

j_call: TRBJ1-3
v_call: TRBV18
d_call: TRBD1
cdr3_aa: CASSPFDVTGGLSGNTIYF
cdr3_nt: TGTGCCAGCTCACCATTTGATGTAACAGGGGGCCTCTCTGGAAACACCATATATTTT

j_call: TRBJ2-4
v_call: TRBV28
d_call: .
cdr3_aa: CASSPVAVSLAKNIQYF
cdr3_nt: TGTGCCAGCAGCCCAGTGGCAGTATCCCTAGCCAAAAACATTCAGTACTTC

j_call: TRBJ2-6
v_call: TRBV5-1
d_call: TRBD2
cdr3_aa: CASSLGFPGLAGADSGANVLTF
cdr3_nt: TGCGCCAGCAGCTTGGGTTTCCCGGGACTAGCGGGAGCGGACTCTGGGGCCAACGTCCTGACTTTC

j_call: TRBJ2-5
v_call: TRBV30
d_call: TRBD2
cdr3_aa: CAWSVGGEETQYF
cdr3_nt: TGTGCCTGGAGTGTGGGGGGGGAAGAGACCCAGTACTTC

j_call: TRBJ1-4
v_call: TRBV4-1
d_call: TRBD1
cdr3_aa: CASSQVPGQGGWDEKLFF
cdr3_nt: TGCGCCAGCAGCCAGGTCCCGGGACAGGGGGGGTGGGATGAAAAACTGTTTTTT

j_call: TRBJ1-1
v_call: TRBV4-2
d_call: TRBD1
cdr3_aa: CASSQGTGDKAFF
cdr3_nt: TGTGCCAGCAGCCAAGGGACAGGCGACAAAGCTTTCTTT

j_call: TRBJ2-7
v_call: TRBV25-1
d_call: .
cdr3_aa: CASSVVVGAAGYEQYF
cdr3_nt: TGTGCCAGCAGTGTGGTGGTGGGGGCGGCGGGCTACGAGCAGTACTTC

j_call: TRBJ1-1
v_call: TRBV29-1
d_call: .
cdr3_aa: CSVEDRPRAVAEAFF
cdr3_nt: TGCAGCGTTGAAGATCGTCCCAGGGCGGTGGCTGAAGCTTTCTTT

j_call: TRBJ1-2
v_call: TRBV5-1
d_call: .
cdr3_aa: CANGENYGYTF
cdr3_nt: TGCGCCAACGGGGAGAACTATGGCTACACCTTC

j_call: TRBJ1-1
v_call: TRBV28
d_call: .
cdr3_aa: CASSLTGGVTEAFF
cdr3_nt: TGTGCCAGCAGTTTAACGGGGGGGGTCACTGAAGCTTTCTTT

j_call: TRBJ1-5
v_call: TRBV7-7
d_call: .
cdr3_aa: CASSLAINQPQHF
cdr3_nt: TGTGCCAGCAGCCTCGCGATAAATCAGCCCCAGCATTTT

j_call: TRBJ1-2
v_call: TRBV5-4
d_call: TRBD1
cdr3_aa: CASSLDRGPLGGYTF
cdr3_nt: TGTGCCAGCAGTTTGGACAGGGGACCCCTGGGTGGCTACACCTTC

j_call: TRBJ1-2
v_call: TRBV6-5
d_call: TRBD1
cdr3_aa: CASKLGQIENYGYTF
cdr3_nt: TGTGCCAGCAAATTGGGACAGATTGAGAACTATGGCTACACCTTC

j_call: TRBJ1-3
v_call: TRBV4-2
d_call: TRBD1
cdr3_aa: CASSQDRGLGNTIYF
cdr3_nt: TGTGCCAGCAGCCAAGACAGGGGGCTTGGAAACACCATATATTTT

j_call: TRBJ1-1
v_call: TRBV30
d_call: .
cdr3_aa: CAWSVDPHLGTGNTEAFF
cdr3_nt: TGTGCCTGGAGTGTAGATCCACACCTAGGCACAGGGAACACTGAAGCTTTCTTT

j_call: TRBJ1-3
v_call: TRBV5-6
d_call: .
cdr3_aa: CASSLQGISGNTIYF
cdr3_nt: TGTGCCAGCAGCTTGCAGGGGATCTCTGGAAACACCATATATTTT

j_call: TRBJ2-1
v_call: TRBV6-6
d_call: .
cdr3_aa: CASSFQGLGNEQFF
cdr3_nt: TGTGCCAGCAGTTTTCAGGGGCTCGGCAATGAGCAGTTCTTC

j_call: TRBJ1-1
v_call: TRBV27
d_call: .
cdr3_aa: CASSSQTHGEAFF
cdr3_nt: TGTGCCAGCAGTTCTCAGACTCATGGTGAAGCTTTCTTT

j_call: TRBJ2-1
v_call: TRBV11-1
d_call: TRBD2
cdr3_aa: CASSQHGKREMDNEQFF
cdr3_nt: TGTGCCAGCAGCCAACATGGGAAGCGGGAGATGGACAATGAGCAGTTCTTC

j_call: TRBJ2-2
v_call: TRBV4-1
d_call: .
cdr3_aa: CASSQVMGGSTGELFF
cdr3_nt: TGCGCCAGCAGCCAAGTTATGGGGGGTAGTACCGGGGAGCTGTTTTTT

j_call: TRBJ1-2
v_call: TRBV7-9
d_call: .
cdr3_aa: CASSPRGSRGDYGYTF
cdr3_nt: TGTGCCAGCAGCCCACGAGGGTCGCGGGGGGACTATGGCTACACCTTC